This T cell receptor beta chain comes out of a study of blood T cells in healthy people across ages. Findings and limits, study-wide: In older individuals, TCR beta diversity per million T cells was lower, falling roughly linearly with age.

Alongside a J-beta primer mix, a sample-barcoded 5' primer served in a second PCR lasting about 6 to 12 cycles. Each cDNA was tagged by a template-switch adaptor containing 12 random nucleotides. Every sample returned 2.5 million or more CDR3-containing paired-end reads. MiXCR, applied by TCRdb to the 5' RACE reads, yields one record per CDR3 protein. The repertoire holds approximately 850,000 distinct CDR3 sequences, with under 45% as singletons. CDR3 length: 14 amino acids. The V gene's germline CDR1 is MGHRA and CDR2 YSYEKL. V was shortened by 0 bases and J by 3 bases, with 9 bases between the two germline ends. Donors gave roughly 10 milliliters of peripheral blood apiece. This clonotype was seen a few times. The antigen remains undetermined.

The J gene is TRBJ2-7, the V gene TRBV4-1; D is unclear. The sequence came from a man in his 60s in good health. The sequenced material came from blood. The CDR3 protein is CASSQELGRYEQYF. The CDR3 DNA is TGCGCCAGCAGCCAAGAGCTAGGGCGCTACGAGCAGTACTTC.